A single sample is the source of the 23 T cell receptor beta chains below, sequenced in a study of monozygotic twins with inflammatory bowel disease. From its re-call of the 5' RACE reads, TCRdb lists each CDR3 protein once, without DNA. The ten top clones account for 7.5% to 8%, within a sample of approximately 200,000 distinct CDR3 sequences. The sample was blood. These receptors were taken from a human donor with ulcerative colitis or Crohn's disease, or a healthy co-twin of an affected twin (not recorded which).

The CDR3 sequence: CASRMEGLSSYNSPLHF. This chain joins TRBV6-1 and TRBJ1-6. This CDR3 comprises 17 residues. Germline assignment: CDR1 MNHNS and CDR2 SASEGT.

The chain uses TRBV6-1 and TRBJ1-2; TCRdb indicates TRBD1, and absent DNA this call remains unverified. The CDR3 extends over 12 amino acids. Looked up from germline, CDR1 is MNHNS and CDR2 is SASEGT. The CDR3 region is CASLRDPYGYTF.

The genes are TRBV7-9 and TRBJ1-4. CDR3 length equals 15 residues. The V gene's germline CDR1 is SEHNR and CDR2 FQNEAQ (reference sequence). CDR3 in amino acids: CASSTAGLSGEKLFF.

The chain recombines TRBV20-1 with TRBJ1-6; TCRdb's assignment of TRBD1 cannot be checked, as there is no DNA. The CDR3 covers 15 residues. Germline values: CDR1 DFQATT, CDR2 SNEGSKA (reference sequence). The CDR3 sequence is CSATGGIGHNSPLHF.

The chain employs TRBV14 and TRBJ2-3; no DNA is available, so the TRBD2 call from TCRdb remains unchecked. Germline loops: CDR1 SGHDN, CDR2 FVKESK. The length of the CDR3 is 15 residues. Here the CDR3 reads CASSPGLGGTDTQYF.

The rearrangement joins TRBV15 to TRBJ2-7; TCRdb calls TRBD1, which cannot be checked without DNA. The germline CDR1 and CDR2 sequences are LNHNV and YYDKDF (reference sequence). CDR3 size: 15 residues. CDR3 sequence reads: CATSRVAASRDEQYF.

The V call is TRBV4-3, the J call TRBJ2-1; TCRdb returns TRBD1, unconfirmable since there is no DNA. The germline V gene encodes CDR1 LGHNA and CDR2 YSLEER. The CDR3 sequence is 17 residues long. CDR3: CASSQEGPGGPFDEQFF.

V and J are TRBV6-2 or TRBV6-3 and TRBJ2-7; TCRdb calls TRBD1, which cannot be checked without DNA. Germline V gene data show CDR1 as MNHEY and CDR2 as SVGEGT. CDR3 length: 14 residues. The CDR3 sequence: CASSSGTGRGEQYF.

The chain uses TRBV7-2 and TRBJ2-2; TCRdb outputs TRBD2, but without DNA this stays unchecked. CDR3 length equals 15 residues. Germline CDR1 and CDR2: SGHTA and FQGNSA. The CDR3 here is CASSPRDLNTGELFF.

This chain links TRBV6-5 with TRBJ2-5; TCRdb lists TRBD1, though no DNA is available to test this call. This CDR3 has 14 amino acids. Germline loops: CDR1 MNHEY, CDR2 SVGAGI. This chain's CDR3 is CASSYRDPPETQYF.

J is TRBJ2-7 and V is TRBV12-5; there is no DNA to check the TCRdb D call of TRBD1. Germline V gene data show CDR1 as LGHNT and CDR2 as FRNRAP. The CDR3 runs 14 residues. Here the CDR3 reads CASGAGTGSYEQYF.

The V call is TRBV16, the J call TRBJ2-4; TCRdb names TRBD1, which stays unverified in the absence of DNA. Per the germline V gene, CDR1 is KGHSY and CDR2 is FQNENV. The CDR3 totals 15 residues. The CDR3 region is CASSLLTGGENIQYF.

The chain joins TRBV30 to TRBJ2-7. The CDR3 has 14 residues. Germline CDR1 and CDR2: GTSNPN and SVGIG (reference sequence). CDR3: CAWTTREVSYEQYF. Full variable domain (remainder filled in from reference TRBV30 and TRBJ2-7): SQTIHQWPATLVQPVGSPLSLECTVEGTSNPNLYWYRQAAGRGLQLLFYSVGIGQISSEVPQNLSASRPQDRQFILSSKKLLLSDSGFYLCAWTTREVSYEQYFGPGTRLTVT.

The CDR3 reads CASSLGASGGADIQYF. The chain is built from TRBV12-3 or TRBV12-4 and TRBJ2-4; the TRBD2 assignment by TCRdb is unverifiable without DNA. The CDR3 loop spans 16 amino acids.

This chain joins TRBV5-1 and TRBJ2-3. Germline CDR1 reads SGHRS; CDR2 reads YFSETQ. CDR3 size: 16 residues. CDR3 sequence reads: CASSLNPDGGTDTQYF.

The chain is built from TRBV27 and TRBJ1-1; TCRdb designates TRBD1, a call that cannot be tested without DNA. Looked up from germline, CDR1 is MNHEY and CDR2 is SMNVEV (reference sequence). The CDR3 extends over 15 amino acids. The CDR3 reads CASSPRRQGTAEAFF.

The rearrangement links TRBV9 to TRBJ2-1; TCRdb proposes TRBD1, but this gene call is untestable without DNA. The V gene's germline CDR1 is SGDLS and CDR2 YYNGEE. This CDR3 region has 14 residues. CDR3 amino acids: CASSAKTGGDEQFF. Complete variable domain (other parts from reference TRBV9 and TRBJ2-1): DSGVTQTPKHLITATGQRVTLRCSPRSGDLSVYWYQQSLDQGLQFLIQYYNGEERAKGNILERFSAQQFPDLHSELNLSSLELGDSALYFCASSAKTGGDEQFFGPGTRLTVL.

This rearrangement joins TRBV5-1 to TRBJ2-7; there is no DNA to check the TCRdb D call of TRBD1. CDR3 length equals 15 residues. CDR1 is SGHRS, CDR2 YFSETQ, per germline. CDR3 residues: CASSFRDRGPYEQYF.

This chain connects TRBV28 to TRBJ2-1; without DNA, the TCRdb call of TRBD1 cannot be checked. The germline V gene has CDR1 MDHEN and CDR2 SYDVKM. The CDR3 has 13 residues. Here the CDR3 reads CASSLPGGHEQFF.

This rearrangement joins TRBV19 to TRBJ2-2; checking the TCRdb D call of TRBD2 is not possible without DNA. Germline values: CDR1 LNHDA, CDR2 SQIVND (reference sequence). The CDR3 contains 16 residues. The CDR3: CASFLGLAESTGELFF.

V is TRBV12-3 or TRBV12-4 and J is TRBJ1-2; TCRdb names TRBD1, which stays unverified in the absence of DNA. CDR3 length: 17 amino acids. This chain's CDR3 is CASTEGGVYLNNYGYTF.

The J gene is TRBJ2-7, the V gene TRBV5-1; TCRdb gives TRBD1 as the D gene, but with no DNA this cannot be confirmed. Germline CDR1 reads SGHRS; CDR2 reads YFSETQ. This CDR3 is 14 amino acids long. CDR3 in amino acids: CASSLYGATDEQYF.

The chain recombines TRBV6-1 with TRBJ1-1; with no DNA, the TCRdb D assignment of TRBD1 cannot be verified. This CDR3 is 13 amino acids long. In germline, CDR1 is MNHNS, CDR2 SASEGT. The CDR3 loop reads CASSERQGAEAFF.